This T cell receptor beta chain emerged from a study of post-analysis software for immune sequencing data. Study-wide background: The patients showed relapsing-remitting, secondary progressive and progressive-relapsing multiple sclerosis courses.

Unique molecular identifiers were present in the TCR beta cDNA libraries. The source material, roughly 0.9 to 11 million T cells, gave rise to 510,000 or so cDNA molecules. One entry per CDR3 protein, called by TCRdb with MiXCR from the PCR reads. Among fewer than 850,000 distinct CDR3 sequences, about 32% were seen once, and the ten largest hold 0.56%. Study observations and caveats: Five or six TRBV segments, TRBV5-6, TRBV5-1 and TRBV20-1 among them, were found more frequent in patients than controls.

CDR3 size: 15 residues. V was shortened by 1 base and J by 2 bases, with 12 bases between the two germline ends. Germline V gives CDR1 SGHRS, CDR2 YFSETQ. This clonotype was observed a few times. Its target is unknown. Sequencing input: blood. V gene TRBV5-1 combines with J gene TRBJ2-5, with D maybe TRBD1 (6 bases). The receptor comes from a girl aged 10 to 17 with multiple sclerosis. CDR3 in amino acids: CASSLRRTVQETQYF. The CDR3 region has the DNA TGCGCCAGCAGCTTGAGACGGACAGTACAAGAGACCCAGTACTTC. Full variable domain (missing parts from reference TRBV5-1 and TRBJ2-5): KAGVTQTPRYLIKTRGQQVTLSCSPISGHRSVSWYQQTPGQGLQFLFEYFSETQRNKGNFPGRFSGRQFSNSRSEMNVSTLELGDSALYLCASSLRRTVQETQYFGPGTRLLVL.